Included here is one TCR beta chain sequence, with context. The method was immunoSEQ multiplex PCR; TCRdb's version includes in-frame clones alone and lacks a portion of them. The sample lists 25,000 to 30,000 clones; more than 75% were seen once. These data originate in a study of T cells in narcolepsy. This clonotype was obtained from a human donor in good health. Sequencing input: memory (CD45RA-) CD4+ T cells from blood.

The CDR3 DNA reads TGTGCCTGGAGAGGAGATGACAGGGGAATTAATGAAAAACTGTTTTTT. Translation: CAWRGDDRGINEKLFF. The chain joins TRBV30 to TRBJ1-4; 8 bases are shared with TRBD1. In germline, CDR1 is GTSNPN, CDR2 SVGIG (reference sequence). Trimming cost V 3 bases and J 4 bases; bases outside gene matches: 10. The CDR3 sequence is 16 residues long.